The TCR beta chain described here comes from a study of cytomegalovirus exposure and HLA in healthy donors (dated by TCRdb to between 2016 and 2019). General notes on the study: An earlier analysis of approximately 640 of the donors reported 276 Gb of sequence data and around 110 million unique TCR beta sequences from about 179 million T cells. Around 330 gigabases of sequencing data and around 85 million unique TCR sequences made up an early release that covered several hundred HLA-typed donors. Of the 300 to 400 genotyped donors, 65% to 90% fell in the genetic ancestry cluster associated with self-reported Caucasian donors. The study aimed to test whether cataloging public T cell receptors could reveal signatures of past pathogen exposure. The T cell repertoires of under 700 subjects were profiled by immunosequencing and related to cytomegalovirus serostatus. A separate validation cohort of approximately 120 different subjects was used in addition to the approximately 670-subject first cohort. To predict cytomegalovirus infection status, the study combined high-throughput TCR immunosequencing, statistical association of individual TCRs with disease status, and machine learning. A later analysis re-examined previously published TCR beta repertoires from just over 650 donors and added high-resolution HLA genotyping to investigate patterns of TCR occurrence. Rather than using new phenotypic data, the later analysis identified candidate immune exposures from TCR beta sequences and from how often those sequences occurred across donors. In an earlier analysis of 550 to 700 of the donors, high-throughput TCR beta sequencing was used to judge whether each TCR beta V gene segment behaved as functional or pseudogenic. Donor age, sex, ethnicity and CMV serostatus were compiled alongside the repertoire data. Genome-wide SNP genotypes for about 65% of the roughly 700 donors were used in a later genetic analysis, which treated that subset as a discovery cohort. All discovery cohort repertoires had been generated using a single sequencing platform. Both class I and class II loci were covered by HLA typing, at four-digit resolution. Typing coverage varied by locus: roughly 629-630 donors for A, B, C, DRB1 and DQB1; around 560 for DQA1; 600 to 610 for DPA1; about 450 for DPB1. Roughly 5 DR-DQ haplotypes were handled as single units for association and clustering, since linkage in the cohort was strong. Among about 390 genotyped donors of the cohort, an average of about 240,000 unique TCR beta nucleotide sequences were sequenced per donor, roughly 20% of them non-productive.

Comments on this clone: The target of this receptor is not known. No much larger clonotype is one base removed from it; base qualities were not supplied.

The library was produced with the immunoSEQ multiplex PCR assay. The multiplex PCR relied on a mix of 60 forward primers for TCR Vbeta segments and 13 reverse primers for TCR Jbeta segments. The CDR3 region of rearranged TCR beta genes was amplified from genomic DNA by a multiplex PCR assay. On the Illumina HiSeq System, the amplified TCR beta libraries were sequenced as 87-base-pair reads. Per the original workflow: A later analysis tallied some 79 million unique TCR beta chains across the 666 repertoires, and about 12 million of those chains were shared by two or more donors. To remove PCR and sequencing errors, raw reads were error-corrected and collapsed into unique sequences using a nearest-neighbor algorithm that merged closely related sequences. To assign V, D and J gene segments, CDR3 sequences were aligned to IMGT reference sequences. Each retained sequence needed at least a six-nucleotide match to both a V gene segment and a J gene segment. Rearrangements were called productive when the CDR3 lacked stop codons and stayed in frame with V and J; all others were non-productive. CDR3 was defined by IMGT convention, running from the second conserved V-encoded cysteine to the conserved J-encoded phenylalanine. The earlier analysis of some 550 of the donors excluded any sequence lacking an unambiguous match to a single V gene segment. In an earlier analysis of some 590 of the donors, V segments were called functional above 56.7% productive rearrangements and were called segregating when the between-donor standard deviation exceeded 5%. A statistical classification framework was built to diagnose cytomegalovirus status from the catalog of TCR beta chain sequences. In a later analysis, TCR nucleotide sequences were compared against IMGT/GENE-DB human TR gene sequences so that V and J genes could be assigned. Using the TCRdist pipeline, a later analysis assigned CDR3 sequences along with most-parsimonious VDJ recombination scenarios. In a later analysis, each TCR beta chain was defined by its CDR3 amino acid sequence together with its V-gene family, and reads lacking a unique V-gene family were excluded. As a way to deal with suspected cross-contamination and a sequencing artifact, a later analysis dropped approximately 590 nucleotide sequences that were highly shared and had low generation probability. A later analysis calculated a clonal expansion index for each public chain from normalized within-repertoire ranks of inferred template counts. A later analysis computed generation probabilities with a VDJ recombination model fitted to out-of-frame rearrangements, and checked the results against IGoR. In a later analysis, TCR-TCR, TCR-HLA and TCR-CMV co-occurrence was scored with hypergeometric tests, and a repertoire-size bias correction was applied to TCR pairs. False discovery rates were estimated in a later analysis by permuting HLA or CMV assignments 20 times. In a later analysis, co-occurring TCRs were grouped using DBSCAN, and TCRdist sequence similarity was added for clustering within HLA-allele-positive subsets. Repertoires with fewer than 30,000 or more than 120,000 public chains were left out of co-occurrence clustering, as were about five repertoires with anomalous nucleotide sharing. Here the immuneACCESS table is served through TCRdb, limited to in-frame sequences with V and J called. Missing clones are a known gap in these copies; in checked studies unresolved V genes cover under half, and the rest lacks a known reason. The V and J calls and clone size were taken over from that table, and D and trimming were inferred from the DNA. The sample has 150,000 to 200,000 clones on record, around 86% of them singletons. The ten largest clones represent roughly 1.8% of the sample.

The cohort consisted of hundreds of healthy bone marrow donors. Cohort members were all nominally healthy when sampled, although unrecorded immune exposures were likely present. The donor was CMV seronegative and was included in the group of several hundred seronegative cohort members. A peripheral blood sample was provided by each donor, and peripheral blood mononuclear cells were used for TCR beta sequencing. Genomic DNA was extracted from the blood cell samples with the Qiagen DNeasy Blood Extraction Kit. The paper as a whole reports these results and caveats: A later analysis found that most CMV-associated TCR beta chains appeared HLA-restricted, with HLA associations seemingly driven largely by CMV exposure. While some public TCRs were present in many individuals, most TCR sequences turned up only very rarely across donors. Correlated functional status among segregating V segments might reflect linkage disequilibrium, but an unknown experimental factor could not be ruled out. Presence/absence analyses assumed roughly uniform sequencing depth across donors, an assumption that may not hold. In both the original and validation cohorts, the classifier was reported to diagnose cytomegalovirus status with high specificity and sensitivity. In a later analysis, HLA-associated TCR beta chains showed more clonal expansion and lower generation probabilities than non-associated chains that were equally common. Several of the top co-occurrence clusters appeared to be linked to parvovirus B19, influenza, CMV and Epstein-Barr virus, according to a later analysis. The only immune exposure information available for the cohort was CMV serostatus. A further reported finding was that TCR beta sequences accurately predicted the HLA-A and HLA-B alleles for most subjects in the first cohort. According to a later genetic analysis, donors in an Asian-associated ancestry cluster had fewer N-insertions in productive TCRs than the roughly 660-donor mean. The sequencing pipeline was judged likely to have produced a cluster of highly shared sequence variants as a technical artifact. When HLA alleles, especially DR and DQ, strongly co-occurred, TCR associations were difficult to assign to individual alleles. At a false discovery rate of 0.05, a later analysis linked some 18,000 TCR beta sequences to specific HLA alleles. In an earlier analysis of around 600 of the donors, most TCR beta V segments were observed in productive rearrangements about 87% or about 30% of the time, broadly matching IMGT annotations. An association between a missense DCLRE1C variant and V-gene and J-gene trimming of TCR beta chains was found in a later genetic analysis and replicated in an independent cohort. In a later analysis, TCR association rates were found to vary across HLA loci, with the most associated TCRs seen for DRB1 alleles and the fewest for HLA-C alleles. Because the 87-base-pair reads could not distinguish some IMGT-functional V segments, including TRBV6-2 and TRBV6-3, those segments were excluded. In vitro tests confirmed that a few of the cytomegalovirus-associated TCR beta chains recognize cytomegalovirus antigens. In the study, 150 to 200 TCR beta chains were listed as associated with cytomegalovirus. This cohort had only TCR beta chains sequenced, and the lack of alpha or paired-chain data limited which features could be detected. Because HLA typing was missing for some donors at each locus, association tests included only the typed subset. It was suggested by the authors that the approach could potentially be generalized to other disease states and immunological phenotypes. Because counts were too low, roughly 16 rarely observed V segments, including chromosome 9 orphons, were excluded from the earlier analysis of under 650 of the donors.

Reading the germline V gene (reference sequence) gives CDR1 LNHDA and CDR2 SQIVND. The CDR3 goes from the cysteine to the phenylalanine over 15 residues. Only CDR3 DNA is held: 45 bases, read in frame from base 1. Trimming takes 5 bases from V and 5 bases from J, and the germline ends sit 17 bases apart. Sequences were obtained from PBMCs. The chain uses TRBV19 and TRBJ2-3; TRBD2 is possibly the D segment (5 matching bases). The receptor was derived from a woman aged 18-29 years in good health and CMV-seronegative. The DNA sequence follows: TGTGCCAGTAGTCCGGACCGGACTTTTTTAGATACGCAGTATTTT. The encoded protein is CASSPDRTFLDTQYF.